This is a list of T cell receptor beta chains from one sample in a study of cytomegalovirus exposure and HLA in healthy donors. TCRdb's copy holds only in-frame clones and misses some; the assay was immunoSEQ multiplex PCR. The table lists around 99,000 clones, more than 65% of them singletons. Sequenced sample: PBMCs. The receptors shown here come from a man aged 25-45 years in good health and CMV-seronegative. Each CDR3 is given with its conserved first and last residue. The D gene is left open where the match is weak. Size values are once, few and many counts, or a class for expanded clones, and some rows have none.

D,V,J,size,CDR3,DNA
NA,TRBV5-1,TRBJ2-7,NA,CASNGGGGDEQYF,TGCGCCAGCAACGGAGGGGGAGGGGACGAGCAGTACTTC
NA,TRBV5-1,TRBJ1-1,NA,CASSFAGENTEAFF,TGCGCCAGCAGCTTTGCGGGGGAGAACACTGAAGCTTTCTTT
TRBD2,TRBV11-2,TRBJ2-7,NA,CASSSSGIAYEQYF,TGTGCCAGCAGCTCCAGCGGGATAGCCTACGAGCAGTACTTC
NA,TRBV28,TRBJ1-5,NA,CATTYSRVQPQHF,TGTGCCACCACCTACAGCCGCGTCCAGCCCCAGCATTTT
TRBD2,TRBV4-1,TRBJ2-3,once,CASSQLGLSPDTQYF,TGCGCCAGCAGCCAATTGGGACTATCGCCAGATACGCAGTATTTT
TRBD2,TRBV7-2,TRBJ2-1,NA,CASSFDSRGVDEQFF,TGTGCCAGCAGCTTCGATTCCCGGGGGGTTGATGAGCAGTTCTTC
NA,TRBV6-1,TRBJ2-6,NA,CASSAGGAGANVLTF,TGTGCCAGCAGTGCGGGGGGCGCCGGGGCCAACGTCCTGACTTTC
NA,TRBV2,TRBJ1-4,NA,CASSKQGTPTTNEKLFF,TGTGCCAGCAGTAAGCAGGGCACTCCAACAACTAATGAAAAACTGTTTTTT
NA,TRBV5-8,TRBJ1-2,once,CASSPNRVYGYTF,TGTGCCAGCAGTCCAAACAGGGTCTATGGCTACACCTTC
TRBD2,TRBV28,TRBJ2-5,NA,CASSNLAGGQETQYF,TGTGCCAGCAGCAACCTAGCGGGGGGGCAAGAGACCCAGTACTTC
NA,TRBV7-9,TRBJ1-1,few,CASSLGSGETEAFF,TGTGCCAGCAGCCTAGGATCGGGGGAGACTGAAGCTTTCTTT
TRBD1,TRBV10-1,TRBJ2-5,NA,CASSQGAPGETQYF,TGCGCCAGCAGTCAGGGGGCCCCCGGTGAGACCCAGTACTTC
TRBD2,TRBV2,TRBJ2-3,NA,CASSAGGQGGWDTQYF,TGTGCCAGCAGTGCGGGAGGGCAGGGAGGCTGGGATACGCAGTATTTT
TRBD1,TRBV6-1,TRBJ1-2,few,CASRDRGYYGYTF,TGTGCCAGCAGGGACAGGGGGTACTATGGCTACACCTTC
TRBD1,TRBV14,TRBJ1-2,NA,CASRQMGQGTYGYTF,TGTGCCAGCAGACAAATGGGACAGGGAACCTATGGCTACACCTTC
NA,TRBV7-9,TRBJ1-3,few,CASSRLTSSGNTIYF,TGTGCCAGCAGCCGACTCACTAGCTCTGGAAACACCATATATTTT
TRBD1,TRBV7-8,TRBJ1-4,NA,CASSGSDREIGKLFF,TGTGCCAGCAGCGGATCGGACAGGGAGATAGGAAAACTGTTTTTT
NA,TRBV12-5,TRBJ1-6,NA,CASGEGSPLHF,TGTGCTAGTGGCGAGGGTTCACCCCTCCACTTT